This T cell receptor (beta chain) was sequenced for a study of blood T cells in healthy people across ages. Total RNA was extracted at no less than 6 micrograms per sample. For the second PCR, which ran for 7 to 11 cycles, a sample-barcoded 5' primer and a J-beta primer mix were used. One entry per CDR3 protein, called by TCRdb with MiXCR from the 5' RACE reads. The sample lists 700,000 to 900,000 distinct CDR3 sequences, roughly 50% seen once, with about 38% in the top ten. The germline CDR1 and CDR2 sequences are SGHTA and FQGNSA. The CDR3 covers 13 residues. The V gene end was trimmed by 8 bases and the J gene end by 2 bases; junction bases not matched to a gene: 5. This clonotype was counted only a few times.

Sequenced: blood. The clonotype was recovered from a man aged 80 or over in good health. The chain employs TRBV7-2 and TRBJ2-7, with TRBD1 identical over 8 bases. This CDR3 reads CASDRQGPYEQYF. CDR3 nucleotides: TGTGCCAGCGATCGACAGGGGCCCTACGAGCAGTACTTC.